This is a list of T cell receptor beta chains from one sample in a study of blood T cell repertoires in COVID-19. TCRdb's table, derived via immunoSEQ multiplex PCR, lists solely in-frame clones and lacks some. The table lists roughly 180,000 clones, 87% of them singletons. Sequenced material: PBMCs or T cells enriched from blood (not recorded which). All receptors come from a woman aged 25 to 39 who had recovered from COVID-19. CDR3s include the opening cysteine and the closing phenylalanine or tryptophan. D genes are given only for firm matches. Not all rows give a size; the values are once, few, many and, for expanded clones, a class.

d_gene: TRBD1; j_gene: TRBJ1-1; abundance: .; v_gene: TRBV5-1; len: 16; CDR3aa: CASSLGQVNMNTEAFF; CDR3nt: TGCGCCAGCAGCCTGGGACAGGTTAACATGAACACTGAAGCTTTCTTT
d_gene: .; j_gene: TRBJ1-2; abundance: once; v_gene: TRBV6-5; len: 11; CDR3aa: CASGQNYGYTF; CDR3nt: TGTGCCAGCGGCCAGAACTATGGCTACACCTTC
d_gene: .; j_gene: TRBJ1-2; abundance: .; v_gene: TRBV4-3; len: 14; CDR3aa: CASSQGPVSAGYTF; CDR3nt: TGCGCCAGCAGCCAAGGCCCGGTATCTGCTGGCTACACCTTC
d_gene: .; j_gene: TRBJ1-5; abundance: .; v_gene: TRBV11-3; len: 13; CDR3aa: CASSLRGNQPQHF; CDR3nt: TGTGCCAGCAGCTTACGGGGAAATCAGCCCCAGCATTTT
d_gene: .; j_gene: TRBJ1-1; abundance: .; v_gene: TRBV29-1; len: 13; CDR3aa: CSVDGRMNTEAFF; CDR3nt: TGCAGCGTTGACGGCAGGATGAACACTGAAGCTTTCTTT
d_gene: .; j_gene: TRBJ1-4; abundance: once; v_gene: TRBV6-5; len: 14; CDR3aa: CASSYSRWSEKLFF; CDR3nt: TGTGCCAGCAGTTACTCGAGGTGGAGTGAAAAACTGTTTTTT
d_gene: .; j_gene: TRBJ2-5; abundance: .; v_gene: TRBV29-1; len: 13; CDR3aa: CSVAGRAQETQYF; CDR3nt: TGCAGCGTTGCTGGCAGGGCCCAAGAGACCCAGTACTTC
d_gene: .; j_gene: TRBJ1-2; abundance: .; v_gene: TRBV4-3; len: 15; CDR3aa: CASSPRGVANYGYTF; CDR3nt: TGCGCCAGCAGCCCCCGCGGGGTAGCTAACTATGGCTACACCTTC
d_gene: .; j_gene: TRBJ2-7; abundance: .; v_gene: TRBV14; len: 16; CDR3aa: CASSQAQGHFYYEQYF; CDR3nt: TGTGCCAGCAGCCAAGCCCAGGGACATTTCTACTACGAGCAGTACTTC
d_gene: TRBD1; j_gene: TRBJ1-2; abundance: .; v_gene: TRBV7-8; len: 15; CDR3aa: CASRRGTGIDYGYTF; CDR3nt: TGTGCCAGCAGGCGCGGGACAGGGATCGACTATGGCTACACCTTC
d_gene: TRBD1; j_gene: TRBJ1-2; abundance: .; v_gene: TRBV5-6; len: 15; CDR3aa: CASRETGSIPYGYTF; CDR3nt: TGTGCCAGCAGGGAGACAGGGTCGATACCCTATGGCTACACCTTC
d_gene: .; j_gene: TRBJ2-7; abundance: .; v_gene: TRBV9; len: 12; CDR3aa: CASSPRGNEQYF; CDR3nt: TGTGCCAGCAGCCCCCGGGGTAACGAGCAGTACTTC
d_gene: .; j_gene: TRBJ1-2; abundance: .; v_gene: TRBV4-2; len: 15; CDR3aa: CASSQTGEGDYGYTF; CDR3nt: TGTGCCAGCAGCCAGACCGGAGAAGGCGACTATGGCTACACCTTC
d_gene: .; j_gene: TRBJ1-6; abundance: few; v_gene: TRBV28; len: 13; CDR3aa: CASSFQGRRTHHF; CDR3nt: TGTGCCAGCAGTTTCCAAGGTCGTAGGACACACCACTTT
d_gene: .; j_gene: TRBJ2-3; abundance: .; v_gene: TRBV19; len: 16; CDR3aa: CASSMGQGWVSDTQYF; CDR3nt: TGTGCCAGTAGTATGGGTCAGGGGTGGGTTTCGGATACGCAGTATTTT
d_gene: TRBD1; j_gene: TRBJ1-6; abundance: .; v_gene: TRBV18; len: 18; CDR3aa: CASSPLDRPSSYNSPLHF; CDR3nt: TGTGCCAGCTCACCACTGGACAGGCCAAGCTCCTATAATTCACCCCTCCACTTT
d_gene: TRBD1; j_gene: TRBJ1-2; abundance: .; v_gene: TRBV29-1; len: 13; CDR3aa: CSVVEGQNYGYTF; CDR3nt: TGCAGCGTTGTTGAGGGACAGAACTATGGCTACACCTTC
d_gene: TRBD2; j_gene: TRBJ2-1; abundance: .; v_gene: TRBV6-5; len: 15; CDR3aa: CASSYGTSGNNEQFF; CDR3nt: TGTGCCAGCAGTTATGGGACTAGCGGTAACAATGAGCAGTTCTTC
d_gene: TRBD2; j_gene: TRBJ2-1; abundance: once; v_gene: TRBV9; len: 16; CDR3aa: CASSDTGLAGPNEQFF; CDR3nt: TGTGCCAGCAGCGACACGGGACTAGCGGGACCGAATGAGCAGTTCTTC
d_gene: TRBD2; j_gene: TRBJ2-3; abundance: .; v_gene: TRBV7-2; len: 16; CDR3aa: CASSILAGGLTDTQYF; CDR3nt: TGTGCCAGCAGCATTCTAGCGGGGGGGCTTACAGATACGCAGTATTTT
d_gene: .; j_gene: TRBJ1-2; abundance: .; v_gene: TRBV19; len: 14; CDR3aa: CASSGGTPRDGYTF; CDR3nt: TGTGCCAGTAGTGGGGGGACGCCAAGGGATGGCTACACCTTC
d_gene: .; j_gene: TRBJ1-4; abundance: .; v_gene: TRBV11-2; len: 14; CDR3aa: CASSLGGGGEKLFF; CDR3nt: TGTGCCAGCAGCTTAGGAGGCGGCGGTGAAAAACTGTTTTTT
d_gene: .; j_gene: TRBJ1-2; abundance: .; v_gene: TRBV6-6; len: 17; CDR3aa: CASSRSEAFTDPYGYTF; CDR3nt: TGTGCCAGCAGTCGATCAGAAGCCTTCACAGATCCTTATGGCTACACCTTC
d_gene: .; j_gene: TRBJ1-4; abundance: .; v_gene: TRBV5-1; len: 14; CDR3aa: CASSLGQGNEKLFF; CDR3nt: TGCGCCAGCAGCTTGGGGCAGGGAAATGAAAAACTGTTTTTT
d_gene: TRBD1; j_gene: TRBJ1-4; abundance: few; v_gene: TRBV7-9; len: 15; CDR3aa: CASSFGTGYGEKLFF; CDR3nt: TGTGCCAGCAGCTTCGGGACAGGGTACGGTGAAAAACTGTTTTTT
d_gene: TRBD2; j_gene: TRBJ2-3; abundance: once; v_gene: TRBV29-1; len: 14; CDR3aa: CSAEESGGPPAQYF; CDR3nt: TGCAGCGCCGAAGAGAGCGGGGGGCCACCCGCGCAGTATTTT
d_gene: TRBD2; j_gene: TRBJ2-3; abundance: .; v_gene: TRBV3-1/TRBV3-2; len: 15; CDR3aa: CASSLRIAGTDTQYF; CDR3nt: TGTGCCAGCAGCCTCAGGATAGCGGGGACAGATACGCAGTATTTT
d_gene: TRBD1; j_gene: TRBJ2-3; abundance: .; v_gene: TRBV3-1/TRBV3-2; len: 16; CDR3aa: CASSHGQGKLGDTQYF; CDR3nt: TGTGCCAGCAGCCATGGACAGGGAAAGCTTGGAGATACGCAGTATTTT
d_gene: .; j_gene: TRBJ1-2; abundance: once; v_gene: TRBV5-6; len: 14; CDR3aa: CASSLAQANYGYTF; CDR3nt: TGTGCCAGCAGCTTGGCCCAGGCGAACTATGGCTACACCTTC
d_gene: TRBD1; j_gene: TRBJ2-7; abundance: .; v_gene: TRBV14; len: 15; CDR3aa: CASSRAGTGLYEQYF; CDR3nt: TGTGCCAGCAGCCGAGCCGGGACAGGGCTCTACGAGCAGTACTTC
d_gene: TRBD1; j_gene: TRBJ2-1; abundance: .; v_gene: TRBV18; len: 13; CDR3aa: CASSKTGGYEQFF; CDR3nt: TGTGCCAGCTCAAAGACAGGGGGGTATGAGCAGTTCTTC
d_gene: .; j_gene: TRBJ2-3; abundance: .; v_gene: TRBV5-1; len: 15; CDR3aa: CASSLRGGTTDTQYF; CDR3nt: TGCGCCAGCAGCTTGAGGGGGGGAACCACAGATACGCAGTATTTT
d_gene: TRBD2; j_gene: TRBJ2-7; abundance: .; v_gene: TRBV4-2; len: 16; CDR3aa: CASSQDRQLAAYEQYF; CDR3nt: TGTGCCAGCAGCCAAGATAGACAACTAGCGGCTTACGAGCAGTACTTC
d_gene: .; j_gene: TRBJ1-4; abundance: .; v_gene: TRBV30; len: 12; CDR3aa: CAWSGGMELLFF; CDR3nt: TGTGCCTGGAGTGGCGGAATGGAGTTACTGTTTTTT
d_gene: .; j_gene: TRBJ2-3; abundance: once; v_gene: TRBV4-2; len: 16; CDR3aa: CASSPRGVEPEDTQYF; CDR3nt: TGTGCCAGCAGCCCGCGGGGCGTGGAGCCTGAAGATACGCAGTATTTT
d_gene: .; j_gene: TRBJ1-1; abundance: .; v_gene: TRBV15; len: 14; CDR3aa: CATSDPNRATEAFF; CDR3nt: TGTGCCACCAGCGACCCGAACAGGGCCACTGAAGCTTTCTTT
d_gene: .; j_gene: TRBJ2-3; abundance: .; v_gene: TRBV9; len: 16; CDR3aa: CASSVESGGPTDTQYF; CDR3nt: TGTGCCAGCAGCGTAGAGTCAGGGGGGCCCACAGATACGCAGTATTTT
d_gene: .; j_gene: TRBJ2-7; abundance: .; v_gene: TRBV19; len: 16; CDR3aa: CASSISDQGRAHEQYF; CDR3nt: TGTGCCAGTAGTATATCGGACCAGGGAAGAGCCCACGAGCAGTACTTC
d_gene: .; j_gene: TRBJ1-6; abundance: .; v_gene: TRBV7-8; len: 16; CDR3aa: CASSLELRRGNSPLHF; CDR3nt: TGTGCCAGCAGCTTGGAGCTCCGGAGGGGTAATTCACCCCTCCACTTT
d_gene: .; j_gene: TRBJ1-5; abundance: .; v_gene: TRBV9; len: 14; CDR3aa: CASSVGAGFQPQHF; CDR3nt: TGTGCCAGCAGCGTAGGGGCAGGGTTTCAGCCCCAGCATTTT
d_gene: .; j_gene: TRBJ2-2; abundance: .; v_gene: TRBV19; len: 18; CDR3aa: CASSIDGTASVGTGELFF; CDR3nt: TGTGCCAGTAGTATTGATGGGACTGCTTCAGTAGGGACCGGGGAGCTGTTTTTT
d_gene: .; j_gene: TRBJ2-1; abundance: .; v_gene: TRBV6-5; len: 13; CDR3aa: CASRGPGGNEQFF; CDR3nt: TGTGCCAGCAGGGGCCCAGGGGGGAATGAGCAGTTCTTC
d_gene: TRBD2; j_gene: TRBJ2-3; abundance: .; v_gene: TRBV29-1; len: 16; CDR3aa: CSVALAGTWGTDTQYF; CDR3nt: TGCAGCGTTGCACTAGCGGGAACATGGGGCACAGATACGCAGTATTTT
d_gene: .; j_gene: TRBJ2-6; abundance: .; v_gene: TRBV7-9; len: 17; CDR3aa: CASAPGHENSGANVLTF; CDR3nt: TGTGCCAGCGCTCCCGGACACGAGAACTCTGGGGCCAACGTCCTGACTTTC
d_gene: .; j_gene: TRBJ1-5; abundance: .; v_gene: TRBV6-2/TRBV6-3; len: 16; CDR3aa: CASSSLGGGTYQPQHF; CDR3nt: TGTGCCAGCAGCTCCCTCGGCGGGGGCACCTATCAGCCCCAGCATTTT
d_gene: TRBD1; j_gene: TRBJ2-1; abundance: .; v_gene: TRBV11-1; len: 14; CDR3aa: CASSHWTGGNEQFF; CDR3nt: TGTGCCAGCAGCCATTGGACAGGGGGGAATGAGCAGTTCTTC
d_gene: .; j_gene: TRBJ2-3; abundance: once; v_gene: TRBV7-6; len: 15; CDR3aa: CASSRSGTRTDTQYF; CDR3nt: TGTGCCAGCAGCCGTAGCGGAACGCGCACAGATACGCAGTATTTT
d_gene: .; j_gene: TRBJ1-2; abundance: .; v_gene: TRBV13; len: 13; CDR3aa: CASSLAGNYGYTF; CDR3nt: TGTGCCAGCAGCTTAGCCGGGAACTATGGCTACACCTTC
d_gene: TRBD1; j_gene: TRBJ1-3; abundance: .; v_gene: TRBV5-1; len: 15; CDR3aa: CASSSLTGSGNTIYF; CDR3nt: TGCGCCAGCAGCTCTCTGACAGGGTCTGGAAACACCATATATTTT
d_gene: .; j_gene: TRBJ1-5; abundance: .; v_gene: TRBV6-5; len: 15; CDR3aa: CASTPKWGSNQPQHF; CDR3nt: TGTGCCAGCACCCCTAAGTGGGGCAGCAATCAGCCCCAGCATTTT
d_gene: .; j_gene: TRBJ1-1; abundance: .; v_gene: TRBV2; len: 13; CDR3aa: CASRYRSSTEAFF; CDR3nt: TGTGCCAGCAGGTACAGGAGTTCAACTGAAGCTTTCTTT
d_gene: TRBD2; j_gene: TRBJ2-7; abundance: .; v_gene: TRBV6-5; len: 14; CDR3aa: CASRRLGGAHEQYF; CDR3nt: TGTGCCAGCAGGCGCCTCGGGGGGGCTCACGAGCAGTACTTC
d_gene: .; j_gene: TRBJ1-6; abundance: .; v_gene: TRBV5-1; len: 15; CDR3aa: CASSIPRGDNSPLHF; CDR3nt: TGCGCCAGCAGCATCCCGAGAGGAGATAATTCACCCCTCCACTTT
d_gene: TRBD2; j_gene: TRBJ2-7; abundance: .; v_gene: TRBV10-3; len: 14; CDR3aa: CAISLAGGPDEQYF; CDR3nt: TGTGCCATCTCACTAGCGGGAGGGCCCGACGAGCAGTACTTC
d_gene: .; j_gene: TRBJ2-3; abundance: .; v_gene: TRBV7-2; len: 15; CDR3aa: CASIRAREATDTQYF; CDR3nt: TGTGCCAGCATCCGGGCGAGGGAGGCCACAGATACGCAGTATTTT
d_gene: .; j_gene: TRBJ1-2; abundance: .; v_gene: TRBV6-2/TRBV6-3; len: 14; CDR3aa: CASSYFTAGYGYTF; CDR3nt: TGTGCCAGCAGTTACTTTACTGCCGGGTATGGCTACACCTTC
d_gene: .; j_gene: TRBJ1-2; abundance: few; v_gene: TRBV2; len: 12; CDR3aa: CASSASGNGYTF; CDR3nt: TGTGCCAGCAGTGCATCGGGGAATGGCTACACCTTC
d_gene: TRBD1; j_gene: TRBJ1-2; abundance: .; v_gene: TRBV6-2/TRBV6-3; len: 13; CDR3aa: CASSTGQVYGYTF; CDR3nt: TGTGCCAGCAGTACGGGACAGGTCTATGGCTACACCTTC
d_gene: TRBD2; j_gene: TRBJ2-5; abundance: .; v_gene: TRBV5-1; len: 15; CDR3aa: CASSPQTSGEETQYF; CDR3nt: TGCGCCAGCAGCCCGCAGACTAGCGGAGAAGAGACCCAGTACTTC
d_gene: .; j_gene: TRBJ1-5; abundance: .; v_gene: TRBV12-3/TRBV12-4; len: 13; CDR3aa: CASRGSDSQPQHF; CDR3nt: TGTGCCAGCAGGGGATCGGACAGCCAGCCCCAGCATTTT